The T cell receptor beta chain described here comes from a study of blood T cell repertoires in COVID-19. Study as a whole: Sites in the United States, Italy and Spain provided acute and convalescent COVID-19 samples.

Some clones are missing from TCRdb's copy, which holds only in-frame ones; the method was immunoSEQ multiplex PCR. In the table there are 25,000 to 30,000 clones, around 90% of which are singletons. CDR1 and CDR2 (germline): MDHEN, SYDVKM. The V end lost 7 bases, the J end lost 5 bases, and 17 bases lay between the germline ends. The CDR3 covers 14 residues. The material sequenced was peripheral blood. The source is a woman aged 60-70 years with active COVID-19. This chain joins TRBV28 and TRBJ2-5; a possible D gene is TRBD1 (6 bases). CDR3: CASIAQGLLETQYF. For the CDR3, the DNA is TGTGCCAGCATCGCACAGGGTCTTCTGGAGACCCAGTACTTC.